This T cell receptor beta chain was found in a study of T cells in Graves' hyperthyroidism and ophthalmopathy (dated by TCRdb to the late 2010s). For the wider study: Peripheral blood was sampled at the time of initial diagnosis, prior to any treatment. To identify TCR V-J signatures that set the groups apart, the researchers used a discovery cohort of roughly 100 patients, made up of under 50 with Graves' ophthalmopathy and about 55 with stable Graves' hyperthyroidism. Prospective prediction of ophthalmopathy was tested in an independent validation cohort consisting of roughly 19 hyperthyroidism patients and around 16 patients who later progressed to ophthalmopathy. The 100 or so discovery patients were randomly divided into training and test sets at a 7:3 ratio. In addition, the study compared T-cell repertoires in thyroid tissue and in blood from roughly 6 Graves' hyperthyroidism patients. After blood sampling, hyperthyroidism patients were treated with methimazole at a starting dose of 30 mg daily, and ophthalmopathy patients were treated with high-dose intravenous methylprednisolone. The paper describes TCR Vbeta CDR3 sequencing of fewer than 150 peripheral blood samples, made up of about 40 ophthalmopathy patients, approximately 76 hyperthyroidism patients and 17 progressor patients. What the authors observed across the whole study: Most expanded thyroid clonotypes (frequency above 0.001) were also found in blood, which suggests that blood repertoires may mirror thyroid immune responses. No statistical method was used to fix the sample size in advance, and group allocation was not hidden from the investigators. A model built on a 13 V-J signature distinguished ophthalmopathy from stable hyperthyroidism, reaching about 88% sensitivity and 81.08% specificity in cross-validation and 80%/75% in testing. In validation, the model predicted progression to ophthalmopathy with just under 71% sensitivity and approximately 72% specificity, a median of 6.5 months before onset.

The TCR beta CDR3 regions were amplified from the RNA transcripts. The first round of RT-PCR for the TCR CDR3 was performed with the HTBI primer set and the Qiagen OneStep RT-PCR kit. A second multiplex PCR round built the libraries, followed by size selection and purification. The libraries were sequenced on an Illumina HiSeq2000 using paired-end 100 bp reads. The source study handled its data this way. SOAPnuke was used to process the raw data, removing reads that contained adapters or uncalled bases, had a mean Phred below 15, or lacked an exact match to the constant primer or identifier. High-quality paired reads were merged using COPE v1.2.5, and each unique nucleotide sequence was defined as a clonotype. Clonotypes were aligned to IMGT TRBV, TRBD and TRBJ reference segments using MiTCR v1.1. Analysis was restricted to V-J combinations with a frequency above 0.0001, which covered 98% to 99.2% of repertoires. A TCS score was defined as the ratio between F50 (clonal expansion) and ExV (chaos), using BLOSUM62-based TCRdist between CDR3 peptides within each V-J. Welch's t-statistics and random forest reduced 500 to 650 V-J features to 10 to 15, which were used in a naive Bayes classifier (R e1071). In-frame beta chains were kept once TCRdb had trimmed the public reads at Q25 with fastp and called clones with MiXCR. Each record represents a unique CDR3 protein, reported with the most common genes and DNA among its rows. These V and J calls derive from TCRdb rather than the authors' analysis. This sample holds around 520,000 distinct CDR3 sequences; 13% to 15% were observed only once. The top ten constitute 17% of the sample.

The CDR3 spans 15 residues, from the cysteine through the phenylalanine. The retained sequence is limited to the CDR3, 45 bases, with the frame set at the first base. The germline V gene encodes CDR1 LGHDT and CDR2 YNNKEL (reference sequence). The V end loses 1 base and the J end loses 8 bases, and a stretch of 14 bases separates them. The sample holds many counts of this clonotype. Its recognized antigen is unknown. No base quality information exists; no much larger clone differs at one position. Stable Graves' hyperthyroidism was defined as the absence of progression to ophthalmopathy over 18 months of follow-up. The hyperthyroidism patients were between 18 and 65 years old and newly diagnosed, with a disease duration of less than 2 months. Patients with uncontrolled infections, other autoimmune diseases, pregnancy or lactation were excluded. Diagnoses relied on clinical symptoms, serum thyroxine and TRAb, thyroid ultrasound and orbital computed tomography. PBMCs were separated from roughly 9.3 ml of fresh peripheral blood using Ficoll-Paque density gradient centrifugation. Total RNA was extracted with Trizol reagent, and quality was checked on an Agilent 2100 Bioanalyzer.

The chain is assembled from TRBV3-1 and TRBJ1-4, with the D segment identity uncertain. This receptor was taken from a woman aged 18-29 years with Graves' hyperthyroidism. Sequencing input: blood. The DNA reads as follows: TGTGCCAGCAGCCAAGTTAGAAGGGTTCGCGAAAAACTGTTTTTT. Its translation reads: CASSQVRRVREKLFF.